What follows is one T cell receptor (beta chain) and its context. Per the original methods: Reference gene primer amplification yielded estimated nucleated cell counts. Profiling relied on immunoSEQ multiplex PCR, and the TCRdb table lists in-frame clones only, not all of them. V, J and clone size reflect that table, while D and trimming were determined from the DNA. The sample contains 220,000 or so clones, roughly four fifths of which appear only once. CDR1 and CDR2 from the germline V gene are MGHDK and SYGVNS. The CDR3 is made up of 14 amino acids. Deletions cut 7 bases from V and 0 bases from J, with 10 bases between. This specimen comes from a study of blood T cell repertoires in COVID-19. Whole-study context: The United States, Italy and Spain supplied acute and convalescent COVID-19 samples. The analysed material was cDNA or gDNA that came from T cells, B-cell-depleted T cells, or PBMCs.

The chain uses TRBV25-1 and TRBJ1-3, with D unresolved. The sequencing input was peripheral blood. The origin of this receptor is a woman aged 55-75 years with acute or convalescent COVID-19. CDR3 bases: TGTGCCAGCACCGGTCAACCCTCTGGAAACACCATATATTTT. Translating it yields CASTGQPSGNTIYF. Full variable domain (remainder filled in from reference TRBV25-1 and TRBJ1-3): EADIYQTPRYLVIGTGKKITLECSQTMGHDKMYWYQQDPGMELHLIHYSYGVNSTEKGDLSSESTVSRIRTEHFPLTLESARPSHTSQYLCASTGQPSGNTIYFGEGSWLTVV.